This entry lists 25 T cell receptor beta chains sequenced from one sample in a study of blood T cell repertoires in COVID-19. Sequenced by immunoSEQ multiplex PCR; TCRdb stores in-frame clones only, minus some. The top ten clones hold approximately 13% of a sample with under 300,000 clones, 86% of them seen once. Source material: peripheral blood. The receptors originated from an elderly man with acute or convalescent COVID-19.

The V gene is TRBV7-2, the J gene TRBJ2-1, with TRBD1 identical over 7 bases. Germline assignment: CDR1 SGHTA and CDR2 FQGNSA. V shed 6 bases, J shed 2 bases, and the junction held 10 bases outside the gene matches. The CDR3 is 16 amino acids. In DNA, the CDR3 is TGTGCCAGCAGTCCCAACGACAGGGTCCCCTACAATGAGCAGTTCTTC. Translated: CASSPNDRVPYNEQFF. The variable domain in full, with the rest retrieved from reference TRBV7-2 and TRBJ2-1, is GAGVSQSPSNKVTEKGKDVELRCDPISGHTALYWYRQSLGQGLEFLIYFQGNSAPDKSGLPSDRFSAERTGGSVSTLTIQRTQQEDSAVYLCASSPNDRVPYNEQFFGPGTRLTVL.

The chain combines TRBV4-3 with TRBJ1-6, with 7 bases that match TRBD1. V shed 1 base and J 4 bases; nucleotides not matched to a gene: 7. The germline CDR1 and CDR2 sequences are LGHNA and YSLEER. The CDR3 runs 17 residues. Here the CDR3 reads CASSQVLQGKYNSPLHF. The DNA of the CDR3 is TGCGCCAGCAGCCAAGTCCTACAGGGGAAGTATAATTCACCCCTCCACTTT.

The chain has TRBV19 and TRBJ2-7, with D possibly TRBD1 on 5 matching bases. The CDR3 has 14 amino acids. V was trimmed by 3 bases and J by 5 bases, leaving 14 bases between them. The germline V gene has CDR1 LNHDA and CDR2 SQIVND (reference sequence). The CDR3 sequence is CASSMYTVDNEQYF. DNA for the CDR3: TGTGCCAGTAGTATGTACACAGTGGACAACGAGCAGTACTTC.

The chain carries TRBV12-3 or TRBV12-4 and TRBJ2-7; possible D gene TRBD1, 5 bases. The CDR3 is made up of 13 amino acids. V was cut by 4 bases and J by 6 bases, with 13 bases left in between. CDR3 nucleotide sequence: TGTGCCAGCAGTTCTCTAAGACAGAGCGAGCAGTACTTC. Its protein product is CASSSLRQSEQYF.

The J gene is TRBJ2-7, the V gene TRBV3-1 (or the pseudogene TRBV3-2); 7 bases map to TRBD1. Germline V gives CDR1 LGHDT, CDR2 YNNKEL (reference sequence). V trimming: 1 base; J trimming: 0 bases; junction bases outside the gene matches: 3. The CDR3 is made up of 15 amino acids. CDR3 residues: CASSQVNRGSYEQYF. The CDR3 coding sequence is TGTGCCAGCAGCCAAGTAAACAGGGGCTCCTACGAGCAGTACTTC.

The chain joins TRBV19 to TRBJ1-5, with D possibly being TRBD1 (5 bases). Germline assignment: CDR1 LNHDA and CDR2 SQIVND (reference sequence). The V end lost 7 bases, the J end lost 3 bases, and 16 bases lay between the germline ends. The CDR3 sequence is 15 residues long. Here the CDR3 reads CASILSGSYNQPQHF. The DNA of the CDR3 is TGTGCCAGTATCCTCTCAGGGTCTTACAATCAGCCCCAGCATTTT.

This clone was seen a single time. J is TRBJ1-4 and V is TRBV11-2, with D possibly matching TRBD1 (5 bases). Per germline, CDR1 SGHAT and CDR2 FQNNGV. This CDR3 comprises 14 residues. V gave up 1 base and J gave up 7 bases, with 10 bases separating them. The CDR3 sequence is CASSLAGMGEKLFF. CDR3 nucleotides: TGTGCCAGCAGCTTAGCAGGGATGGGTGAAAAACTGTTTTTT.

This chain connects TRBV2 to TRBJ1-5; 10 nucleotides match TRBD1. Germline assignment: CDR1 SNHLY and CDR2 FYNNEI. The CDR3 contains 19 residues. The V and J ends lost 4 bases and 0 bases, in that order; junction bases with no gene match: 12. This CDR3 is CASSVNRDRGPYSNQPQHF. CDR3 sequence (DNA): TGTGCCAGCAGTGTAAACCGGGACAGGGGACCCTATAGCAATCAGCCCCAGCATTTT.

This clone is a singleton in its sample. Germline is not matched at one junction end, which may reflect a read error. This chain links TRBV11-2 with TRBJ1-1; D unresolved. CDR3 length equals 15 residues. Per the germline V gene, CDR1 is SGHAT and CDR2 is FQNNGV. CDR3 in amino acids: CASSLAFVQNAEAFF. Written as DNA, the CDR3 is TGTGCCAGCAGCTTAGCGTTCGTGCAGAACGCTGAAGCTTTCTTT.

The V and J genes are TRBV28 and TRBJ1-5; TRBD1 is a possible D gene (6 bases). The CDR3 has 17 amino acids. The germline V gene encodes CDR1 MDHEN and CDR2 SYDVKM. Trimming pared 5 bases from V and 2 bases from J, leaving 19 bases between. CDR3: CASSGAGGGTGNQPQHF. The CDR3 coding sequence is TGTGCCAGCAGTGGGGCGGGGGGCGGTACGGGCAATCAGCCCCAGCATTTT.

The rearrangement links TRBV7-2 to TRBJ1-2; 7 bases are shared with TRBD1. The germline V gene encodes CDR1 SGHTA and CDR2 FQGNSA. The CDR3 runs to 15 residues. The trim removed 3 bases at V and 2 bases at J, leaving 6 bases unmatched. The DNA for the CDR3 is TGTGCCAGCAGCTTCACAGGGGTCCCCAACTATGGCTACACCTTC. It translates to CASSFTGVPNYGYTF.

V gene TRBV4-1 combines with J gene TRBJ1-2, with D possibly matching TRBD1 (5 bases). V lost 3 bases, J lost 0 bases, and 11 bases lay in between. The CDR3 extends over 15 amino acids. Germline CDR1 and CDR2: MGHRA and YSYEKL. The CDR3 protein is CASSQGGSANYGYTF. The DNA of the CDR3 is TGCGCCAGCAGCCAGGGGGGATCAGCTAACTATGGCTACACCTTC.

The chain carries TRBV10-3 and TRBJ1-1, with 10 bases fitting TRBD1. The germline V gene has CDR1 ENHRY and CDR2 SYGVKD. This CDR3 is built from 16 residues. The V and J ends lost 8 bases and 7 bases, in that order; junction bases with no gene match: 16. The CDR3 DNA reads as TGTGCCATCTCCGGAGCAGGGCGACAGGGGGCTTATGAAGCTTTCTTT. Amino acids: CAISGAGRQGAYEAFF.

This chain uses TRBV9 with TRBJ2-1; D remains ambiguous. Looked up from germline, CDR1 is SGDLS and CDR2 is YYNGEE. The CDR3 is made up of 15 amino acids. Trimming removed 1 base at V and 4 bases at J, with 12 bases between. In DNA, the CDR3 is TGTGCCAGCAGCGTACTCCCGAGTTCTTACAATGAGCAGTTCTTC. As protein: CASSVLPSSYNEQFF.

V usage is TRBV27 and J usage is TRBJ2-3, with TRBD1 matching over 10 bases. J lost 0 bases, V lost 3 bases, and 9 bases had no gene match. This CDR3 has 18 amino acids. Looked up from germline, CDR1 is MNHEY and CDR2 is SMNVEV (reference sequence). The DNA for the CDR3 is TGTGCCAGCAGTTTTGGACAGGGGGATATAGTTAGCACAGATACGCAGTATTTT. This gives the protein CASSFGQGDIVSTDTQYF.

The chain is built from TRBV6-5 and TRBJ1-6; no reliable D call. The CDR3 contains 14 residues. From germline, CDR1 is MNHEY and CDR2 SVGAGI. Trimming shortened V by 2 bases and J by 11 bases, and 13 bases separated the two germline ends. The CDR3 is CASSYTGKGPPLHF. The CDR3 DNA follows: TGTGCCAGCAGTTACACGGGGAAAGGCCCACCCCTCCACTTT.

This chain links TRBV11-2 with TRBJ1-1, with TRBD1 matching over 10 bases. CDR3 length: 15 amino acids. CDR1 is SGHAT and CDR2 is FQNNGV in the germline V gene. V shed 7 bases, J shed 7 bases, and the junction held 12 bases outside the gene matches. CDR3 in amino acids: CASTSGQGVFNEAFF. DNA for the CDR3: TGTGCCAGCACCTCAGGACAGGGGGTGTTCAATGAAGCTTTCTTT.

This clone has just a few counts. The CDR3 spells CASSAVPGTVTSPLHF. The DNA for the CDR3 is TGCGCCAGCAGTGCGGTACCCGGGACAGTTACCTCACCCCTCCACTTT. The V gene is TRBV10-2, the J gene TRBJ1-6, with 7 bases identical to TRBD1. The V gene's germline CDR1 is WSHSY and CDR2 SAAADI. With V trimmed by 4 bases and J by 10 bases, 13 bases remained unmatched. There are 16 residues in the CDR3.

The chain has TRBV19 and TRBJ2-1, with 7 bases fitting TRBD1. CDR1 LNHDA and CDR2 SQIVND come from the germline V gene (reference sequence). Trimming cost V 9 bases and J 7 bases; bases outside gene matches: 12. The CDR3 loop spans 14 amino acids. For the CDR3, the DNA is TGTGCCAGCACCACCACAGGGGCCGGGAATGAGCAGTTCTTC. Translating it yields CASTTTGAGNEQFF.

The chain couples TRBV28 to TRBJ1-2, with 8 nucleotides matching TRBD1. V dropped 6 bases and J dropped 5; count of bases not matched to a gene: 5. This CDR3 spans 13 amino acids. CDR1 is MDHEN, CDR2 SYDVKM, per germline. The CDR3 region has the DNA TGTGCCAGCAGGTGGGGACAGGAGTATGGCTACACCTTC. Its translation is CASRWGQEYGYTF.

V gene TRBV10-3 combines with J gene TRBJ1-1; weak D call: TRBD1 (6 bases). V lost 4 bases to trimming and J lost 8 bases, with 17 bases between them. Germline V gene lookup returns CDR1 ENHRY and CDR2 SYGVKD. This CDR3 region has 14 residues. The CDR3 bases are TGTGCCATCAGTGGTTCGACAGGACGAGGGGAAGCTTTCTTT. Its protein is CAISGSTGRGEAFF.

CDR3 DNA sequence: TGTGCCAGCAGCTGGGGCGGGAGAGGCACCGGGGAGCTGTTTTTT. It is translated as CASSWGGRGTGELFF. The rearrangement joins TRBV9 to TRBJ2-2; TRBD2 aligns across 7 bases. The length of the CDR3 is 15 residues. The germline gives CDR1 SGDLS, CDR2 YYNGEE. V shed 4 bases, J shed 4 bases, and the junction held 7 bases outside the gene matches.

The chain carries TRBV10-3 and TRBJ1-5, with 8 bases fitting TRBD1. This CDR3 is 17 amino acids long. Trimming at V came to 3 bases and at J to 2 bases, leaving 9 bases not matched to a gene. Per germline, CDR1 ENHRY and CDR2 SYGVKD. This CDR3 is CAISDLGQGGGNQPQHF. CDR3 DNA sequence: TGTGCCATCAGTGATCTTGGACAGGGCGGGGGCAATCAGCCCCAGCATTTT.

As regards this clone: Mismatch with germline at one junction end may stem from a read error. V and J are TRBV5-5 and TRBJ1-6; D is unclear. This CDR3 contains 16 residues. Looked up from germline, CDR1 is SGHKS and CDR2 is YYEKEE (reference sequence). The CDR3 DNA follows: TGTGCCAGCAGACCAAGTCCCCTCCCCTATAATTCGCCCCTCCACTTT. Translated: CASRPSPLPYNSPLHF.

The chain uses TRBV2 and TRBJ1-1; TRBD1 agrees at 8 bases. CDR1 is SNHLY, CDR2 FYNNEI, per germline. V shed 7 bases and J 0 bases; nucleotides not matched to a gene: 10. CDR3 size: 16 residues. The DNA of the CDR3 is TGTGCCAGCACTACGACAGGGGCCGATGTGAACACTGAAGCTTTCTTT. Amino acids: CASTTTGADVNTEAFF.